Following are 5 T cell receptor beta chains from one sample sequenced in a study of blood T cell repertoires in COVID-19. Using immunoSEQ multiplex PCR, the repertoire was profiled, and TCRdb retains in-frame clones only, with some absent. The repertoire holds some 130,000 clones, with approximately 90% as singletons. Sample: peripheral blood. The receptors stem from a man aged 60 to 75 with COVID-19, enrolled during active disease.

This chain links TRBV5-4 with TRBJ2-7, with TRBD1 matching over 7 bases. The germline gives CDR1 SGHNT, CDR2 YYREEE (reference sequence). Losses at the gene ends were 0 bases for V and 3 bases for J; bases not matched to a gene: 6. CDR3 size: 15 residues. DNA for the CDR3: TGTGCCAGCAGCTTGGTGGCAGGGGGAGTCTACGAGCAGTACTTC. Amino acid sequence: CASSLVAGGVYEQYF.

The V gene is TRBV7-8, the J gene TRBJ1-4; TRBD1 aligns across 11 bases. The CDR3 extends over 15 amino acids. V lost 6 bases, J lost 7 bases, and 7 bases stayed unmatched. CDR1 is SGHVS and CDR2 is FQNEAQ in the germline V gene. The CDR3 coding sequence is TGTGCCAGCAGTCCCGGACAGGGGGCGCGTGAAAAACTGTTTTTT. Protein product: CASSPGQGAREKLFF.

V is TRBV5-4 and J is TRBJ1-1; 8 positions agree with TRBD1. Germline loops: CDR1 SGHNT, CDR2 YYREEE (reference sequence). The V segment lost 4 bases and the J segment 2 bases; nucleotides outside the gene matches: 7. CDR3 length: 15 amino acids. CDR3 protein: CASSREGTGNTEAFF. For the CDR3, the DNA is TGTGCCAGCAGCCGCGAAGGGACAGGTAACACTGAAGCTTTCTTT.

J is TRBJ2-1 and V is TRBV10-3, with 13 bases lining up with TRBD2. Germline assignment: CDR1 ENHRY and CDR2 SYGVKD. Trimming cost V 2 bases and J 3 bases; bases outside gene matches: 4. This CDR3 is built from 17 residues. The chain's CDR3 is CAISERGTSGDYNEQFF. CDR3 nucleotide sequence: TGTGCCATCAGTGAGAGAGGGACTAGCGGGGACTACAATGAGCAGTTCTTC.

The CDR3 sequence is CASSVVASGGITGELFF. The CDR3 coding sequence is TGTGCCAGCAGCGTAGTCGCTAGCGGGGGGATCACCGGGGAGCTGTTTTTT. The V gene is TRBV9, the J gene TRBJ2-2, with 11 bases that match TRBD2. Germline CDR1 and CDR2: SGDLS and YYNGEE. CDR3 size: 17 residues. Unmatched junction bases numbered 5, after V lost 0 bases and J lost 4 bases.